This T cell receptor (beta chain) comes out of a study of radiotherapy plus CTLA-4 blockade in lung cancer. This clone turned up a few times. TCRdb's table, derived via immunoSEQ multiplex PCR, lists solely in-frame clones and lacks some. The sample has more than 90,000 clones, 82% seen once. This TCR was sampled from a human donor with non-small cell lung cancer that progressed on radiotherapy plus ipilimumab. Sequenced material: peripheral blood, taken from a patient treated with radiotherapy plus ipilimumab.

This CDR3 is CASSIRQPQILVRSYNEQFF. CDR3 in DNA: TGTGCCAGTAGTATCCGTCAACCGCAAATACTAGTCCGATCCTACAATGAGCAGTTCTTC. V usage is TRBV19 and J usage is TRBJ2-1; maybe TRBD2 (5 bases). Germline V gene lookup returns CDR1 LNHDA and CDR2 SQIVND (reference sequence). This CDR3 comprises 20 residues. The V and J ends lost 3 bases and 1 base respectively, with 25 bases between them.